This T cell receptor beta chain is from a study of CD8 T cells in Susac syndrome. This CDR3 is 18 amino acids long. V was clipped by 1 base and J by 1 base; unmatched bases: 6. Germline V gene sequence: CDR1 MGHRA, CDR2 YSYEKL. RNA amounts of roughly 0.45 to 1 ug underwent reverse transcription with random hexamers. The immunoSEQ assay covered 54 Vbeta and 13 Jbeta segments for CDR3. One entry per CDR3 protein, called by TCRdb with MiXCR from the immunoSEQ multiplex PCR reads. The sample lists a few hundred thousand distinct CDR3 sequences; 85% were seen once. TEMRA cells were FACS-enriched, while CD8+ and CD4+ T cells were negatively isolated.

The receptor was derived from a human donor with multiple sclerosis. Specimen: CD8+ T cells from PBMCs. The chain carries TRBV4-1 and TRBJ2-1; 11 bases are shared with TRBD2. The CDR3, as DNA: TGCGCCAGCAGCCAAGCCCCCCGGACTAGCGGGTCCTACAATGAGCAGTTCTTC. This codes for CASSQAPRTSGSYNEQFF.